Shown below are 24 T cell receptor beta chains from a single sample sequenced in a study of blood T cell repertoires in COVID-19. The method was immunoSEQ multiplex PCR; TCRdb's version includes in-frame clones alone and lacks a portion of them. The sample includes about 36,000 clones, roughly 80% of them seen just once. Sequenced: peripheral blood. The receptors originated from a man in his 60s with active COVID-19.

The CDR3 DNA sequence: TGCGCCAGCAGCTTGGTGGGAGGGAACACTGAAGCTTTCTTT. Protein product: CASSLVGGNTEAFF. The genes are TRBV5-1 and TRBJ1-1; the D is unclear. Germline CDR1 and CDR2: SGHRS and YFSETQ. V dropped 0 bases and J dropped 1 base, with 7 bases sitting between them. This CDR3 spans 14 amino acids. The whole variable domain, remainder taken from reference TRBV5-1 and TRBJ1-1, is KAGVTQTPRYLIKTRGQQVTLSCSPISGHRSVSWYQQTPGQGLQFLFEYFSETQRNKGNFPGRFSGRQFSNSRSEMNVSTLELGDSALYLCASSLVGGNTEAFFGQGTRLTVV.

The CDR3 DNA sequence: TGCGCCAGCCGCCGCCTCCAGGGGGCTGAAGCTTTCTTT. This sequence encodes CASRRLQGAEAFF. The J gene is TRBJ1-1, the V gene TRBV5-1, with TRBD1 identical over 7 bases. CDR1 SGHRS and CDR2 YFSETQ come from the germline V gene. The V gene end was trimmed by 7 bases and the J gene end by 6 bases; junction bases not matched to a gene: 9. The CDR3 runs 13 residues.

V usage is TRBV6-5 and J usage is TRBJ2-2; 13 bases map to TRBD2. V shed 7 bases and J 6 bases; nucleotides not matched to a gene: 5. The CDR3 loop spans 15 amino acids. From germline, CDR1 is MNHEY and CDR2 SVGAGI. CDR3 in amino acids: CASIRLAGGAGELFF. CDR3 sequence (DNA): TGTGCCAGCATTAGACTAGCGGGAGGCGCCGGGGAGCTGTTTTTT.

The gene calls are TRBV3-1 (or the pseudogene TRBV3-2) and TRBJ2-7; 8 nucleotides match TRBD2. This CDR3 comprises 15 residues. From germline, CDR1 is LGHDT and CDR2 YNNKEL (reference sequence). V lost 4 bases and J lost 7; bases outside the gene matches: 12. CDR3 sequence (DNA): TGTGCCAGCAGCCTACGGATAACTAGCGGAGTAGAGCAGTACTTC. This sequence encodes CASSLRITSGVEQYF.

This clone was seen only a few times. The J gene is TRBJ2-2, the V gene TRBV6-5; D might be TRBD1 (6 bases). Trimming shortened V by 4 bases and J by 6 bases, and 12 bases separated the two germline ends. The CDR3 covers 14 residues. Germline assignment: CDR1 MNHEY and CDR2 SVGAGI. The CDR3 reads CASSFITGPGELFF. CDR3 DNA sequence: TGTGCCAGCAGTTTTATCACAGGGCCCGGGGAGCTGTTTTTT.

The sample holds a few counts of this clone. J is TRBJ2-2 and V is TRBV12-3 or TRBV12-4, with D hard to call. CDR3 size: 12 residues. Deletions cut 5 bases from V and 8 bases from J, with 9 bases between. CDR3 DNA: TGTGCCAGCAGTCTCTCGGTGGGGGAGCTGTTTTTT. This sequence encodes CASSLSVGELFF.

The chain uses TRBV5-1 and TRBJ2-5; TRBD2 matches at 8 bases. This CDR3 contains 17 residues. The germline gives CDR1 SGHRS, CDR2 YFSETQ. Trimming removed 1 base from V and 5 bases from J; junction bases left unmatched: 13. CDR3 region: CASSLWSSGAGMETQYF. CDR3 in DNA: TGCGCCAGCAGCTTGTGGAGTAGCGGGGCAGGCATGGAGACCCAGTACTTC. The whole variable domain, filled in from reference TRBV5-1 and TRBJ2-5, reads KAGVTQTPRYLIKTRGQQVTLSCSPISGHRSVSWYQQTPGQGLQFLFEYFSETQRNKGNFPGRFSGRQFSNSRSEMNVSTLELGDSALYLCASSLWSSGAGMETQYFGPGTRLLVL.

This clone was seen a handful of times. This chain joins TRBV4-3 and TRBJ2-3; 8 bases line up with TRBD2. The CDR3 spans 13 residues. Trimming removed 8 bases from V and 7 bases from J; junction bases left unmatched: 8. Looked up from germline, CDR1 is LGHNA and CDR2 is YSLEER. CDR3 amino acids: CASAGGPSNTQYF. As DNA, the CDR3 is TGCGCCAGCGCGGGAGGTCCCTCGAATACGCAGTATTTT.

This clone has a single count. The rearrangement joins TRBV10-3 to TRBJ1-5; 8 bases match TRBD1. Germline V gives CDR1 ENHRY, CDR2 SYGVKD. The CDR3 covers 20 residues. With V trimmed by 4 bases and J by 0 bases, 17 bases remained unmatched. CDR3 residues: CAISGGTGTGHSNSNQPQHF. CDR3 nucleotides: TGTGCCATCAGTGGGGGAACCGGGACAGGACATTCAAATAGCAATCAGCCCCAGCATTTT.

This clone has a single count. The rearrangement links TRBV5-6 to TRBJ2-5; a possible D gene is TRBD2 (7 bases). This CDR3 is 14 amino acids long. Germline V gene data show CDR1 as SGHDT and CDR2 as YYEEEE. V gave up 2 bases and J gave up 4 bases, with 12 bases separating them. The CDR3 DNA reads TGTGCCAGCAGCTTTCGGGGGGCGGGAGAGACCCAGTACTTC. Translated: CASSFRGAGETQYF.

V and J are TRBV18 and TRBJ1-1, with 8 bases aligning to TRBD1. The length of the CDR3 is 17 residues. Germline values: CDR1 KGHSH, CDR2 LQKENI. The junction had 10 bases not matched to a gene; V was cut back by 3 bases and J by 1 base. CDR3 protein: CASSPRYTTGGNTEAFF. In DNA form, the CDR3 reads TGTGCCAGCTCACCGCGCTACACCACAGGGGGGAACACTGAAGCTTTCTTT.

The chain is built from TRBV6-2 or TRBV6-3 and TRBJ1-5, with D possibly being TRBD1 (5 bases). CDR1 and CDR2 from the germline V gene are MNHEY and SVGEGT. This CDR3 has 14 residues. V dropped 2 bases and J dropped 1 base, with 6 bases sitting between them. CDR3 nucleotide sequence: TGTGCCAGCAGTTACCGACAGAGCAATCAGCCCCAGCATTTT. Protein sequence: CASSYRQSNQPQHF.

The chain couples TRBV18 to TRBJ2-2; 12 bases fit TRBD2. This CDR3 is 15 amino acids long. In germline, CDR1 is KGHSH, CDR2 LQKENI. The CDR3: CVSTSGGPNTGELFF. CDR3 nucleotide sequence: TGTGTTTCGACTAGCGGGGGACCGAACACCGGGGAGCTGTTTTTT.

The rearrangement joins TRBV5-1 to TRBJ1-2; D gene unclear. The germline CDR1 and CDR2 sequences are SGHRS and YFSETQ. The V end lost 0 bases, the J end lost 8 bases, and 8 bases lay between the germline ends. The CDR3 sequence is 12 residues long. CDR3 nucleotide sequence: TGCGCCAGCAGCTTGGCGGGGATCGGCTACACCTTC. This sequence encodes CASSLAGIGYTF.

The V call is TRBV12-5, the J call TRBJ1-1; possible D gene TRBD1, 6 bases. V shed 1 base and J shed 5 bases, with 11 bases lying between them. CDR3 size: 14 residues. The germline V gene has CDR1 LGHNT and CDR2 FRNRAP. The CDR3 here is CASGLDGQITEAFF. DNA of the CDR3: TGTGCTAGTGGTTTGGATGGACAGATTACTGAAGCTTTCTTT.

The gene calls are TRBV6-4 and TRBJ2-1, with D tentatively TRBD2 (5 bases). V was clipped by 0 bases and J by 6 bases, with 9 bases between them. This CDR3 has 14 amino acids. The germline gives CDR1 MRHNA, CDR2 SNTAGT. The CDR3 DNA reads TGTGCCAGCAGTGACTCCGGACTGTTCAATGAGCAGTTCTTC. This sequence encodes CASSDSGLFNEQFF.

Here the CDR3 DNA reads TGTGCCAGCAGCGGAGGGAGGTTCGGCCAAGAGACCCAGTACTTC. Translation gives CASSGGRFGQETQYF. The chain uses TRBV7-9 and TRBJ2-5, with D possibly matching TRBD2 (6 bases). From germline, CDR1 is SEHNR and CDR2 FQNEAQ (reference sequence). Trimming took 5 bases from V and 1 from J, leaving 14 bases between them. The CDR3 covers 15 residues.

The chain links TRBV29-1 to TRBJ2-3; 9 positions match TRBD1. Germline V gene lookup returns CDR1 SQVTM and CDR2 ANQGSEA. This CDR3 has 15 residues. Losses at the gene ends were 6 bases for V and 2 bases for J; bases not matched to a gene: 9. The CDR3 DNA reads TGCAGCGTGCAACAGGGGGCGGACATCACAGATACGCAGTATTTT. This translates into CSVQQGADITDTQYF.

The rearrangement uses TRBV11-3 and TRBJ2-7, with 9 bases lining up with TRBD1. CDR1 is SGHNT, CDR2 YENEEA, per germline. This CDR3 has 14 amino acids. V lost 5 bases to trimming and J lost 3 bases; unmatched junction nucleotides: 5. The DNA of the CDR3 is TGTGCCAGCAGCCCGGCGGGACAGGGCTACGAGCAGTACTTC. Protein: CASSPAGQGYEQYF.

The rearrangement uses TRBV18 and TRBJ1-2; D perhaps matches TRBD1 (5 bases). The CDR3 runs 13 residues. The V end lost 6 bases, the J end lost 8 bases, and 16 bases lay between the germline ends. Germline loops: CDR1 KGHSH, CDR2 LQKENI. CDR3 DNA: TGTGCCAGCTCCGCGACAGACTCTCGAGGCTACACCTTC. Translation: CASSATDSRGYTF.

This clone was counted a few times. CDR3 nucleotide sequence: TGTGCCAGCAGTGATATGGCAGGGGGACCACAAGAGACCCAGTACTTC. This encodes CASSDMAGGPQETQYF. The chain recombines TRBV6-1 with TRBJ2-5, with 7 bases aligning to TRBD1. The CDR3 is 16 residues long. Looked up from germline, CDR1 is MNHNS and CDR2 is SASEGT. The trim removed 3 bases at V and 2 bases at J, leaving 9 bases unmatched.

V and J are TRBV5-1 and TRBJ2-7; the D is unclear. V was cut by 2 bases and J by 3 bases, with 6 bases left in between. Germline V gene data show CDR1 as SGHRS and CDR2 as YFSETQ. CDR3 length: 12 amino acids. The CDR3 bases are TGCGCCAGCAGCTTCGAGGTCTACGAGCAGTACTTC. Protein sequence: CASSFEVYEQYF.

The chain uses TRBV6-5 and TRBJ1-1, with D unresolved. Trimming removed 10 bases at V and 4 bases at J, with 13 bases between. Germline V gene lookup returns CDR1 MNHEY and CDR2 SVGAGI. The length of the CDR3 is 12 residues. Here the CDR3 reads CATYLASTEAFF. The CDR3 region has the DNA TGTGCCACCTATCTAGCAAGCACTGAAGCTTTCTTT.

V is TRBV4-1 and J is TRBJ1-1; a possible D gene is TRBD1 (6 bases). CDR3 length equals 17 residues. Germline CDR1 and CDR2: MGHRA and YSYEKL. V lost 1 base and J lost 5, with 20 bases in between. CDR3 residues: CASSQGPLGAIETEAFF. The CDR3 nucleotides are TGCGCCAGCAGCCAAGGACCTCTGGGGGCAATAGAAACTGAAGCTTTCTTT.